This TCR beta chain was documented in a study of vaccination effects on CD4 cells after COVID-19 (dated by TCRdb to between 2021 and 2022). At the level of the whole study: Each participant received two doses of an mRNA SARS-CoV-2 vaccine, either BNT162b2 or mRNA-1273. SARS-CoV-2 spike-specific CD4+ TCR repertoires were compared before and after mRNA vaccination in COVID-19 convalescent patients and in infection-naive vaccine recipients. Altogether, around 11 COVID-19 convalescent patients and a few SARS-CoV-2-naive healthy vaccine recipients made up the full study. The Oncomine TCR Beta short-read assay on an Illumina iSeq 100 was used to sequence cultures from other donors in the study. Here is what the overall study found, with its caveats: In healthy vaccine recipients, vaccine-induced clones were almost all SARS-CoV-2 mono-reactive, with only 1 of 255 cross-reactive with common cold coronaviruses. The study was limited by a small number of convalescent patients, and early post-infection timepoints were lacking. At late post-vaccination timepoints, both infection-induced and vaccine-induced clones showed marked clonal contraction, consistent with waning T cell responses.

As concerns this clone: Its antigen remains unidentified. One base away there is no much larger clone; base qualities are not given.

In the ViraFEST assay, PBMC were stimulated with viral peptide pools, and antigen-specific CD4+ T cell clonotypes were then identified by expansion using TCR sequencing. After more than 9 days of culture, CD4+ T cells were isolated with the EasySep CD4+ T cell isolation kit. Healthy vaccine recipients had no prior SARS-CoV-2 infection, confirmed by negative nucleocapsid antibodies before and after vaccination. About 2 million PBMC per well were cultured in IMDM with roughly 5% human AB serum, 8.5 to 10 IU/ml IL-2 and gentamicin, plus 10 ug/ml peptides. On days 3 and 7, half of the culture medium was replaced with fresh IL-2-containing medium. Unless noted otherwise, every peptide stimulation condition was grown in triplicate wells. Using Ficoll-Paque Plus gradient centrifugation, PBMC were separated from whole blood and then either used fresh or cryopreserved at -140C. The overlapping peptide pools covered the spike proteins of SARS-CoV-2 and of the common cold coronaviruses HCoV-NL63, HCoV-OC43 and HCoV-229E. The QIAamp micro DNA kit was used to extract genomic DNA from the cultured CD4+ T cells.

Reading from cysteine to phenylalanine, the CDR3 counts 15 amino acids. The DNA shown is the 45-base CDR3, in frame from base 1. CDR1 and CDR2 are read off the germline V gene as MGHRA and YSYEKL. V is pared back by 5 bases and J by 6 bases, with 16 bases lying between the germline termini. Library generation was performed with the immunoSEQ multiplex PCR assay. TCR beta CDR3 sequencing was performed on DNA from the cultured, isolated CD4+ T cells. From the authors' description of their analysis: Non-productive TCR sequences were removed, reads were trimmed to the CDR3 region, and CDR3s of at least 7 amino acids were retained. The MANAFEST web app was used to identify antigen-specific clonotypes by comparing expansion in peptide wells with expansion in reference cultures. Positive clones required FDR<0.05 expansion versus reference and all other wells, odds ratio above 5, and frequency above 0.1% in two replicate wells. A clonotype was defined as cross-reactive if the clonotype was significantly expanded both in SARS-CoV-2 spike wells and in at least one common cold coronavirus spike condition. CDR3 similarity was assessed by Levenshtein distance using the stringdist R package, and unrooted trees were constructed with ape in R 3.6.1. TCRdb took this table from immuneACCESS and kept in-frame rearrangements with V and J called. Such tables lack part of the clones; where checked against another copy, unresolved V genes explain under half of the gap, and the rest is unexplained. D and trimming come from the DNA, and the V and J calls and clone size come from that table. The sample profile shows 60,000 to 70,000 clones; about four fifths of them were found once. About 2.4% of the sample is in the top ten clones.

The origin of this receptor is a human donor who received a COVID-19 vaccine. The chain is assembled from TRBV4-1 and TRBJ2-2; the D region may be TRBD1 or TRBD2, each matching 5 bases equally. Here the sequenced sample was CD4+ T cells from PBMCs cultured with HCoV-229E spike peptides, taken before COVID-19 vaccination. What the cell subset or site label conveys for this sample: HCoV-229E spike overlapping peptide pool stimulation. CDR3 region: CASSSRRGAPGELFF. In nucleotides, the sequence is TGCGCCAGCAGCTCCCGTCGGGGCGCCCCCGGGGAGCTGTTTTTT.